Sequencing of this T cell receptor (beta chain) was carried out in a study of CD8 T cells in ankylosing spondylitis. Regarding the study as a whole: Fewer than 10 highly homologous variants made up a TCR beta motif that seemed to typify ankylosing spondylitis blood.

Germline V gene lookup returns CDR1 SGHDT and CDR2 YYEEEE. V was pared by 1 base and J by 5 bases, with 16 bases between. This CDR3 region has 16 residues. TCRdb re-called the 5' RACE reads through MiXCR, storing one row per CDR3 protein. Of more than 500,000 distinct CDR3 sequences in the sample, about 5% are singletons; the top ten hold under 4.5%. At least ten counts were recorded for this clonotype. Antigen unknown. The sample comprised blood, either unsorted or a sorted T cell fraction (not recorded which). This receptor was taken from a male donor with ankylosing spondylitis. The chain employs TRBV5-6 and TRBJ2-1; D remains unclear. The CDR3 is CASSLPGEPENNEQFF. The CDR3 coding sequence is TGTGCCAGCAGCTTGCCGGGTGAGCCGGAAAACAATGAGCAGTTCTTC.